This TCR beta chain is from a study of patients and donors after allogeneic stem cell transplantation. MiXCR was run by TCRdb on the RT-PCR reads, yielding one entry per CDR3 protein. The top ten hold around 6% of the sample, which has about 960,000 distinct CDR3 sequences, roughly 18% seen once. The V end was cut by 1 base, the J end by 2 bases, with 8 bases between. Germline V lookup: CDR1 MGHRA, CDR2 YSYEKL. The CDR3 is made up of 15 amino acids. The V call is TRBV4-1, the J call TRBJ1-4, with D uncertain. The TCR comes from a human donor who was either an allogeneic HSCT recipient or a stem cell or donor lymphocyte infusion donor (not recorded which). It is not recorded whose cells these are; they may come from a transplant donor. Source material: blood, either unsorted or a sorted T cell fraction (not recorded which). CDR3 residues: CASSQVGWTNEKLFF. The CDR3 DNA sequence: TGCGCCAGCAGCCAAGTGGGGTGGACTAATGAAAAACTGTTTTTT.